In this sample, the clone carrying this T cell receptor beta chain turned up many times. The CDR3 spans 14 residues. Germline assignment: CDR1 DFQATT and CDR2 SNEGSKA (reference sequence). V lost 6 bases to trimming and J lost 2 bases; unmatched junction nucleotides: 2. The sample originates from a study of T-cell reconstitution after alpha-beta-depleted transplantation in children. The TCRbeta library incorporated unique molecular identifiers. TCRdb re-called the PCR reads through MiXCR, storing one row per CDR3 protein. The sample has around 680,000 distinct CDR3 sequences, around a sixth seen once.

This clonotype originated in a human donor who donated a stem cell graft to a child with acute myeloid leukemia. The chain employs TRBV20-1 and TRBJ2-5; the match to TRBD2 covers 14 bases. Here the sequenced sample was PBMCs from the stem cell graft donor, taken from the stem cell graft. This CDR3 is CSAGLAGVQETQYF. The CDR3 DNA follows: TGCAGTGCGGGACTAGCGGGGGTACAAGAGACCCAGTACTTC.